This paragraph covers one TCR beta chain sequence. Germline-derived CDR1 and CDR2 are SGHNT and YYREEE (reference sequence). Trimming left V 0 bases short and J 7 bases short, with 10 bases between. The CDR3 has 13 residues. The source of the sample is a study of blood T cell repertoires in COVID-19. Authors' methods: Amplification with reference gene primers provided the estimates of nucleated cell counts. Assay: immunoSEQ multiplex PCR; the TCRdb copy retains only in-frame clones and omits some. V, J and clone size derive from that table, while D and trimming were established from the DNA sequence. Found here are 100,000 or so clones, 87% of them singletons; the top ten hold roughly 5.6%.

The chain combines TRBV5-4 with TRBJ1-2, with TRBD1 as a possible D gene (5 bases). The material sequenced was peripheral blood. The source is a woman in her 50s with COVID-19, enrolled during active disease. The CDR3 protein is CASSLEVGGGYTF. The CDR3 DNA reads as TGTGCCAGCAGCTTGGAGGTCGGGGGTGGCTACACCTTC.